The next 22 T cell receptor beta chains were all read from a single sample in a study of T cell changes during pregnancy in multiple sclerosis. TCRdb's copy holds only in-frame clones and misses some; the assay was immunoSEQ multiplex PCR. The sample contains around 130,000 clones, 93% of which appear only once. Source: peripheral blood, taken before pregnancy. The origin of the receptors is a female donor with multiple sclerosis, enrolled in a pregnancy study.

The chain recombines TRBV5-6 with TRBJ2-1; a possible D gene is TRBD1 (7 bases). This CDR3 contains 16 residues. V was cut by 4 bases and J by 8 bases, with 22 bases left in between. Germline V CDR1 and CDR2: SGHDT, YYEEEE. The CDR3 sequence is CASSRVVWTGGDEQFF. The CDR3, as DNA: TGTGCCAGCAGCCGAGTAGTTTGGACAGGCGGGGATGAGCAGTTCTTC.

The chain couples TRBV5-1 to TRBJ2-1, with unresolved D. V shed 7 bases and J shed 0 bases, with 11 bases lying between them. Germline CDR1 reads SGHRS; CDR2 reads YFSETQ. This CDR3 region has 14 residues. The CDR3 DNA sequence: TGCGCCAGCTCCGGTGCTAGCTCCTACAATGAGCAGTTCTTC. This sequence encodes CASSGASSYNEQFF.

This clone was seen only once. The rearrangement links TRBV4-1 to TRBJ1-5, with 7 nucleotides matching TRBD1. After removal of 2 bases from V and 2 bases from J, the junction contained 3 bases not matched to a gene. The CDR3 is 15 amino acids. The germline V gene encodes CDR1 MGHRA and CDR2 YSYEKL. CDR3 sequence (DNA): TGCGCCAGCAGCCAACACGACAGGGGCAATCAGCCCCAGCATTTT. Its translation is CASSQHDRGNQPQHF.

The CDR3 nucleotides are TGTGCCAGCAGTGGCAGGGAATCCTACGAGCAGTACTTC. It is translated as CASSGRESYEQYF. The chain couples TRBV6-5 to TRBJ2-7; weak D call: TRBD1 (5 bases). Germline loops: CDR1 MNHEY, CDR2 SVGAGI. V lost 5 bases and J 1 base, leaving 9 bases between the germline ends. CDR3 length: 13 residues.

The CDR3 sequence is CASSSIQGGAETQYF. CDR3 in DNA: TGCGCCAGCAGCTCAATACAGGGGGGCGCGGAGACCCAGTACTTC. V and J are TRBV5-1 and TRBJ2-5; 8 nucleotides match TRBD1. V was clipped by 3 bases and J by 5 bases; unmatched bases: 9. CDR3 length: 15 residues. Germline V gene sequence: CDR1 SGHRS, CDR2 YFSETQ.

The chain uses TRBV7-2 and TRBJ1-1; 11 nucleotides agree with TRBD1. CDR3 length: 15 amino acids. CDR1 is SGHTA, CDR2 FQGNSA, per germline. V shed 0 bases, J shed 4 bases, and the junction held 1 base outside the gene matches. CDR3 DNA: TGTGCCAGCAGCTTAGCTGGGACAGGGGGCACTGAAGCTTTCTTT. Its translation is CASSLAGTGGTEAFF.

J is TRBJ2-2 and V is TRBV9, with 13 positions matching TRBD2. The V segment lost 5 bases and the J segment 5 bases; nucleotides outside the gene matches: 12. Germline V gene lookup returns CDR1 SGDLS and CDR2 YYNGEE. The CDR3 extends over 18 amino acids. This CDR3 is CASSPTSGGAPITGELFF. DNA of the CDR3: TGTGCCAGCAGTCCCACTAGCGGGGGGGCCCCGATTACCGGGGAGCTGTTTTTT.

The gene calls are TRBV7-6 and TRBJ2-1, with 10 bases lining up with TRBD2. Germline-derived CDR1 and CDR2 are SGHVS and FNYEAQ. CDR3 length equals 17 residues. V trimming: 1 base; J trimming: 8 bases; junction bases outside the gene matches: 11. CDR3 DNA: TGTGCCAGCAGCTTAGTACCCCCAGCGGGAGGGAATGATGAGCAGTTCTTC. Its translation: CASSLVPPAGGNDEQFF.

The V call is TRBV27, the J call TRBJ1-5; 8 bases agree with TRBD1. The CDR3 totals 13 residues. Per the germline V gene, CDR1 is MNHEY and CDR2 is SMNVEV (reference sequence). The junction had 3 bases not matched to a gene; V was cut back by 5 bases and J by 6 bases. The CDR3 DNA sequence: TGTGCCAGCAGTAAGGACAGGGCTCAGCCCCAGCATTTT. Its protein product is CASSKDRAQPQHF.

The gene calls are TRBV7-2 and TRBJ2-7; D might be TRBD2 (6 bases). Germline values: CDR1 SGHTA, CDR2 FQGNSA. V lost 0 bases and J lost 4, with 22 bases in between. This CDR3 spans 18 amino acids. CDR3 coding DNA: TGTGCCAGCAGCTTAGCGGTTGGAGGGCGCTCCCGGGGGTACGAGCAGTACTTC. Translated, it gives CASSLAVGGRSRGYEQYF. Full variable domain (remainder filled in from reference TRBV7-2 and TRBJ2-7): GAGVSQSPSNKVTEKGKDVELRCDPISGHTALYWYRQSLGQGLEFLIYFQGNSAPDKSGLPSDRFSAERTGGSVSTLTIQRTQQEDSAVYLCASSLAVGGRSRGYEQYFGPGTRLTVT.

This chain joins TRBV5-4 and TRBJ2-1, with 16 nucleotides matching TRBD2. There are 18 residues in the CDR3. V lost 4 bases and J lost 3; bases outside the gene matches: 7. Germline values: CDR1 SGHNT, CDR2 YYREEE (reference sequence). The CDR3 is CASSAGLAGGELYNEQFF. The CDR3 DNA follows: TGTGCCAGCAGCGCGGGACTAGCGGGAGGGGAGCTCTACAATGAGCAGTTCTTC.

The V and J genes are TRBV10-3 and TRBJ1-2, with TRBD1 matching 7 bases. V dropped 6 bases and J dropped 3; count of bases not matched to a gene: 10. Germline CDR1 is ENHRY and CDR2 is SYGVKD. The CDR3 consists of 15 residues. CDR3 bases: TGTGCCATCAGGGCAGGACAGGACGCCGACTATGGCTACACCTTC. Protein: CAIRAGQDADYGYTF.

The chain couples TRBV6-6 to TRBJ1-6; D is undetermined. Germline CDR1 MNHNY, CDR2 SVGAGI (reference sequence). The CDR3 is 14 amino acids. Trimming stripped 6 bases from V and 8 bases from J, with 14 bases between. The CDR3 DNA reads TGTGCCAGCAGAGAGGCCCTCTCCCATTCACCCCTCCACTTT. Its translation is CASREALSHSPLHF.

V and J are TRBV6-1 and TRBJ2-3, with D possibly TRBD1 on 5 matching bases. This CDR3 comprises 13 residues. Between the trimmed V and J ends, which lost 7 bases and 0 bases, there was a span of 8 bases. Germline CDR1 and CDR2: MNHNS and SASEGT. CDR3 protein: CASNRQSTDTQYF. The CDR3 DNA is TGTGCCAGCAACAGACAGAGCACAGATACGCAGTATTTT.

The CDR3 nucleotides read TGTGCCAGCACTAGCGATTCGGCCTCCGATGAGCAGTTCTTC. Its translation: CASTSDSASDEQFF. The rearrangement uses TRBV9 and TRBJ2-1, with a tentative D call TRBD2 (6 bases). The length of the CDR3 is 14 residues. The V gene's germline CDR1 is SGDLS and CDR2 YYNGEE. V dropped 6 bases and J dropped 8 bases, with 18 bases sitting between them.

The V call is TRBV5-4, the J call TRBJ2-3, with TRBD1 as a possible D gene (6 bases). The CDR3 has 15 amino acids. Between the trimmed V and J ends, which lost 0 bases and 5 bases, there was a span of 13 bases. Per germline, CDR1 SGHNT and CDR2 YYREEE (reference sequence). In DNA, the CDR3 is TGTGCCAGCAGCTTGGCCGCCAGGGGTGGAGATACGCAGTATTTT. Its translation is CASSLAARGGDTQYF.

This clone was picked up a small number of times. The CDR3 region is CASSEVLRLANYGYTF. CDR3 DNA sequence: TGTGCCAGCAGTGAAGTTTTGAGACTAGCCAACTATGGCTACACCTTC. The chain couples TRBV6-1 to TRBJ1-2; unclear D gene. Trimming pared 1 base from V and 2 bases from J, leaving 14 bases between. This CDR3 contains 16 residues. Germline CDR1 MNHNS, CDR2 SASEGT.

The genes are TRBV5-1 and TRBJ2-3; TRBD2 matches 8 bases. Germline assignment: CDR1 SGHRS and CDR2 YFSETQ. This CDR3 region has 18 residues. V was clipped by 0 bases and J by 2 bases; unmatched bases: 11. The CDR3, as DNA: TGCGCCAGCAGCTTGGGGAACCTAGCGGGTGGGGCCACAGATACGCAGTATTTT. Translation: CASSLGNLAGGATDTQYF. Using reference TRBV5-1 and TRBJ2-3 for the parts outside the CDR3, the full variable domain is KAGVTQTPRYLIKTRGQQVTLSCSPISGHRSVSWYQQTPGQGLQFLFEYFSETQRNKGNFPGRFSGRQFSNSRSEMNVSTLELGDSALYLCASSLGNLAGGATDTQYFGPGTRLTVL.

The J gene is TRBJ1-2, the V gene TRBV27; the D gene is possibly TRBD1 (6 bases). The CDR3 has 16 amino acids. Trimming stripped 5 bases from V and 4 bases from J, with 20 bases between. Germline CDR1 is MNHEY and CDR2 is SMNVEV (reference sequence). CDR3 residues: CASSRQGRDSFYGYTF. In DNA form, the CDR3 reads TGTGCCAGCAGTAGGCAGGGGCGCGATTCCTTCTATGGCTACACCTTC.

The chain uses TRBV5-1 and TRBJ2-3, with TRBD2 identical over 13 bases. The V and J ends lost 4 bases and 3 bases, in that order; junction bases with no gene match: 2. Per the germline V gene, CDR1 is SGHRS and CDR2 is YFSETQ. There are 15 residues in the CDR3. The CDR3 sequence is CASSTGLAGTDTQYF. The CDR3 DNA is TGCGCCAGCAGCACGGGACTAGCGGGGACAGATACGCAGTATTTT.

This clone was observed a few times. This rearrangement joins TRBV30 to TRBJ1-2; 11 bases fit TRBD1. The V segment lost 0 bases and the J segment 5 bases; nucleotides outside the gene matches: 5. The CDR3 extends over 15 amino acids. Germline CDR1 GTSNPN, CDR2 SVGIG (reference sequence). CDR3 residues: CAWSVGQGARYGYTF. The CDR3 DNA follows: TGTGCCTGGAGTGTTGGACAGGGGGCGAGGTATGGCTACACCTTC.

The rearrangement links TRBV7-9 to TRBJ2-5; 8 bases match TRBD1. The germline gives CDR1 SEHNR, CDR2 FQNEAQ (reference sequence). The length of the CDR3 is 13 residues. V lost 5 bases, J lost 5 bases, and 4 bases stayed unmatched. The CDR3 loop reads CASSDRGGETQYF. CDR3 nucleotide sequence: TGTGCCAGCAGCGACAGGGGTGGGGAGACCCAGTACTTC.